What follows are 2 T cell receptor beta chains derived from one specimen sequenced in a study of beta chain features in type 1 diabetes. Sequencing targeted expressed TCRB transcripts, as all isolated RNA had been reverse transcribed. TCRdb's copy holds only in-frame clones and misses some; the assay was immunoSEQ multiplex PCR. The profile covers about 360,000 clones, with 10% to 15% appearing a single time and 0.017% taken by the ten largest. Sequencing input: naive CD4+ T cells from blood. These receptors were collected from a man aged 18-30 years in good health.

This clone has just a few counts. The chain joins TRBV30 to TRBJ1-6; the D is unclear. Between the trimmed V and J ends, which lost 0 bases and 8 bases, there was a span of 14 bases. The CDR3 spans 15 residues. Germline V lookup: CDR1 GTSNPN, CDR2 SVGIG (reference sequence). The CDR3 DNA follows: TGTGCCTGGAGTGTTGAAGTTTCGGCGGATTCACCCCTCCACTTT. Translated, it gives CAWSVEVSADSPLHF.

This clone was detected a few times. This chain connects TRBV7-6 to TRBJ1-4; TRBD1 is a possible D gene (6 bases). Germline V lookup: CDR1 SGHVS, CDR2 FNYEAQ. This CDR3 is 16 amino acids long. The V end lost 1 base, the J end lost 0 bases, and 9 bases lay between the germline ends. For the CDR3, the DNA is TGTGCCAGCAGCTTAGACAGACAGGCAACTAATGAAAAACTGTTTTTT. This sequence encodes CASSLDRQATNEKLFF.